What follows are 8 T cell receptor beta chains derived from one specimen sequenced in a study of cytomegalovirus exposure and HLA in healthy donors. PCR was performed using 60 Vbeta and 13 Jbeta primers. The assay was immunoSEQ multiplex PCR, and TCRdb's table has in-frame clones only and misses some. The sample yields 100,000 to 150,000 clones, 72% seen once. The specimen was PBMCs. All receptors derive from a man aged 25-40 years in good health and CMV-seronegative.

This chain links TRBV18 with TRBJ2-5; 11 positions match TRBD2. V dropped 3 bases and J dropped 2; count of bases not matched to a gene: 8. The CDR3 extends over 17 amino acids. Per the germline V gene, CDR1 is KGHSH and CDR2 is LQKENI. In nucleotides, the CDR3 is TGTGCCAGCTCACCCACCCTTACTAGCGGGGGTCAAGAGACCCAGTACTTC. Its protein is CASSPTLTSGGQETQYF.

The V call is TRBV2, the J call TRBJ1-6; no clear D gene. Germline values: CDR1 SNHLY, CDR2 FYNNEI. Trimming removed 8 bases at V and 0 bases at J, with 8 bases between. This CDR3 has 14 amino acids. CDR3 in DNA: TGTGCCAGCTTAAGCGGCTCCTATAATTCACCCCTCCACTTT. It specifies CASLSGSYNSPLHF.

This clone was seen a handful of times. Other DNA variants within this sample encode the same CDR3. The chain combines TRBV5-4 with TRBJ2-5; D might be TRBD1 (5 bases). Trimming removed 5 bases at V and 3 bases at J, with 11 bases between. The CDR3 covers 13 residues. CDR1 is SGHNT and CDR2 is YYREEE in the germline V gene (reference sequence). The CDR3 sequence: CASRGGQEETQYF. CDR3 in DNA: TGTGCCAGCAGGGGTGGACAAGAAGAGACCCAGTACTTC.

This clone was seen a few times. The rearrangement links TRBV5-6 to TRBJ1-1; perhaps TRBD1 as D (5 bases). The V end was cut by 2 bases, the J end by 4 bases, with 18 bases between. CDR3 length: 16 amino acids. CDR1 and CDR2 from the germline V gene are SGHDT and YYEEEE. The CDR3 DNA reads TGTGCCAGCAGCTTTGAATTATGGGGGGGGACCACTGAAGCTTTCTTT. Translated: CASSFELWGGTTEAFF. Drawing the rest from reference TRBV5-6 and TRBJ1-1, the complete variable domain is DAGVTQSPTHLIKTRGQQVTLRCSPKSGHDTVSWYQQALGQGPQFIFQYYEEEERQRGNFPDRFSGHQFPNYSSELNVNALLLGDSALYLCASSFELWGGTTEAFFGQGTRLTVV.

V gene TRBV11-2 combines with J gene TRBJ2-3; 8 bases match TRBD1. This CDR3 region has 15 residues. CDR1 is SGHAT and CDR2 is FQNNGV in the germline V gene. V shed 6 bases and J 1 base; nucleotides not matched to a gene: 6. The CDR3 reads CASRLEGQGTDTQYF. The CDR3 DNA sequence: TGTGCCAGCAGGCTGGAGGGACAGGGCACAGATACGCAGTATTTT.

The V gene is TRBV4-1, the J gene TRBJ1-1, with TRBD1 matching 8 bases. The CDR3 totals 15 residues. With 1 base clipped from V and 14 bases from J, the junction kept 15 bases outside the gene matches. Germline lookup yields CDR1 MGHRA and CDR2 YSYEKL. CDR3 nucleotide sequence: TGCGCCAGCAGCCAAGTCCGGGGCCCGGGACAGGCCGGCTTCTTT. Translating gives CASSQVRGPGQAGFF.

As concerns this clone: Within the sample, other DNA sequences also encode this same CDR3. The chain recombines TRBV5-1 with TRBJ1-1; perhaps TRBD1 as D (5 bases). CDR1 and CDR2 from the germline V gene are SGHRS and YFSETQ. V was clipped by 0 bases and J by 6 bases, with 12 bases between them. CDR3 length: 14 amino acids. In DNA, the CDR3 is TGCGCCAGCAGCTTGGGCCAGGGCAAGGCTGAAGCTTTCTTT. It encodes CASSLGQGKAEAFF.

The gene calls are TRBV28 and TRBJ2-5; weak D call: TRBD2 (6 bases). The CDR3 has 17 residues. Germline V gene sequence: CDR1 MDHEN, CDR2 SYDVKM. V was shortened by 5 bases and J by 5 bases, with 24 bases between the two germline ends. In DNA form, the CDR3 reads TGTGCCAGCAGTGATTCCGTGGGGGGTGGTTCATGGGAGACCCAGTACTTC. It yields the protein CASSDSVGGGSWETQYF.